The 21 T cell receptor beta chains below were found in one sample sequenced in a study of T cells in women clearing cervical HPV infection. Profiled with immunoSEQ multiplex PCR; TCRdb holds only in-frame clones, not every one. The sample spans fewer than 35,000 clones; the ten largest clones claim 4.2%. The sample taken for sequencing was blood buffy coat. The receptor source for this set is a woman aged 18 to 75 with a cervical HPV16 infection that either progressed to CIN3+ or cleared (not recorded which).

In the case of this clone: The sequence runs out 3 residues before the end of the CDR3; the remainder is reconstructed from the germline J gene. The V call is TRBV19, the J call TRBJ2-2, with 8 bases identical to TRBD1. The CDR3 has 13 residues. CDR1 and CDR2 from the germline V gene are LNHDA and SQIVND (reference sequence). CDR3 sequence: CASSKWRGQVLFF. The sequenced part of the CDR3 DNA is TGTGCCAGTAGTAAATGGCGGGGACAGGTG.

For this clone: The read comes to an end 3 residues before the CDR3 does, leaving the germline J gene to fill in the end. The chain has TRBV7-2 and TRBJ1-5, with D possibly TRBD1 on 5 matching bases. The CDR3 length is 13 residues. Germline CDR1 is SGHTA and CDR2 is FQGNSA. V was clipped by 5 bases and J by 3 bases, with 8 bases between them. CDR3 amino acids: CASSPGFNQPQHF. The sequenced CDR3 bases are TGTGCCAGCAGCCCAGGGTTCAATCAGCCC.

With respect to this clone: The read ends 3 residues early relative to the CDR3; the germline J gene fills the gap. V and J are TRBV7-9 and TRBJ2-1; 7 bases are a match to TRBD2. The J segment lost 9 bases and the V segment lost 1 base, leaving 9 bases of the junction unmatched. Germline lookup yields CDR1 SEHNR and CDR2 FQNEAQ (reference sequence). The CDR3 has 15 amino acids. The CDR3 is CASSLGGGSNPEQFF. CDR3 DNA (partial): TGTGCCAGCAGCTTAGGGGGGGGGAGCAACCCTGAG.

On this clone itself: The CDR3 is cut off 3 residues early in the read; its end comes from the germline J gene. This sequence joins TRBV2 and TRBJ1-5; D gene uncertain. CDR1 and CDR2 (germline): SNHLY, FYNNEI. This CDR3 has 16 amino acids. The germline V and J ends were trimmed by 1 base and 0 bases, with 10 bases remaining between them. Partial CDR3 DNA: TGTGCCAGCAGTGAAGGCCCGGGGTATAGCAATCAGCCC. Protein: CASSEGPGYSNQP. The full CDR3 protein reads CASSEGPGYSNQPQHF.

In the case of this clone: The read ends 3 residues before the CDR3 terminus; that terminus is restored from the germline J gene. The rearrangement joins TRBV12-3 or TRBV12-4 to TRBJ2-5; the match to TRBD2 covers 7 bases. This CDR3 comprises 16 residues. J was trimmed by 1 base and V by 6 bases; bases with no gene match: 11. The sequenced CDR3 bases are TGTGCCAGCAGCCTAAGTAGCGGGCGGGGCCAAGAGACC. Encoded protein: CASSLSSGRGQET. The full-length CDR3 reads as CASSLSSGRGQETQYF.

Worth noting for this clone: The sequenced fragment ends 3 residues before the CDR3 boundary, so the rest is inferred from the germline J gene. The chain couples TRBV6-1 to TRBJ1-4, with D tentatively TRBD1 (6 bases). Germline CDR1 MNHNS, CDR2 SASEGT. The CDR3 runs to 13 residues. The chain's CDR3 is CASSVGAPDKLFF. Incomplete CDR3 DNA: TGTGCCAGCAGTGTGGGGGCCCCTGATAAA.

As concerns this clone: Read data end 3 residues before the CDR3 end; the end is taken from the germline J gene. The chain employs TRBV12-3 or TRBV12-4 and TRBJ2-7; no definite D call. The CDR3 loop spans 12 amino acids. Trimming cost V 3 bases and J 6 bases, with 9 bases left between them. The CDR3 is CASSLEGLEQYF. The sequenced part of the CDR3 DNA is TGTGCCAGCAGTTTGGAAGGGCTCGAG.

A remark on this clone: The read finishes 3 residues shy of the CDR3 end, and the germline J gene is used to complete it. This chain uses TRBV28 with TRBJ2-5, with TRBD1 as a possible D gene (8 bases). V gave up 8 bases and J gave up 5 bases, with 15 bases separating them. Germline CDR1 and CDR2: MDHEN and SYDVKM. This CDR3 contains 13 residues. The part of the CDR3 DNA that was read is TGTGCCAGCCATACAGGGGGGGTCGAGACC. It yields the protein CASHTGGVET. From start to end, the CDR3 is CASHTGGVETQYF.

Details on this clone: Read coverage stops 3 residues before the CDR3 terminus; the germline J gene supplies the remainder. The chain links TRBV6-4 to TRBJ2-1; TRBD2 might be the D (7 bases). In germline, CDR1 is MRHNA, CDR2 SNTAGT. Trimming cost V 3 bases and J 8 bases, with 14 bases left between them. The CDR3 spans 14 residues. This CDR3 is CASSEGEGGHEQFF. The DNA read from the CDR3 is TGTGCCAGCAGTGAGGGAGAGGGGGGGCATGAG.

About this clone itself: The read halts 3 residues ahead of the CDR3 end, with the missing end drawn from the germline J gene. The chain couples TRBV7-9 to TRBJ2-5, with 7 bases fitting TRBD1. Losses at the gene ends were 4 bases for V and 5 bases for J; bases not matched to a gene: 10. The CDR3 has 15 residues. The V gene's germline CDR1 is SEHNR and CDR2 FQNEAQ (reference sequence). The sequenced part of the CDR3 DNA is TGTGCCAGCAGCTCTGACAGGGTCGGTCGCGAGACC. As protein: CASSSDRVGRET. The full CDR3 reads CASSSDRVGRETQYF.

A note on this clone: An end of the junction does not agree with germline; a read error may underlie this. With the read ending 3 residues before the CDR3 end, the germline J gene is used to fill in that end. V usage is TRBV5-5 and J usage is TRBJ2-5; 8 bases are a match to TRBD1. In germline, CDR1 is SGHKS, CDR2 YYEKEE (reference sequence). This CDR3 has 15 residues. This chain's CDR3 is CASSLGQVIQETQYF. Incomplete CDR3 DNA: TGTGCCAGCAGTTTGGGACAGGTGATCCAAGAGACC. The variable domain in full, with the rest retrieved from reference TRBV5-5 and TRBJ2-5, is DAGVTQSPTHLIKTRGQQVTLRCSPISGHKSVSWYQQVLGQGPQFIFQYYEKEERGRGNFPDRFSARQFPNYSSELNVNALLLGDSALYLCASSLGQVIQETQYFGPGTRLLVL.

As regards this clone: Read data end 3 residues before the CDR3 end; the end is taken from the germline J gene. The chain joins TRBV30 to TRBJ2-7; possibly TRBD2 for D (6 bases). V dropped 0 bases and J dropped 4 bases, with 13 bases sitting between them. CDR1 is GTSNPN and CDR2 is SVGIG in the germline V gene (reference sequence). The CDR3 has 14 residues. The covered CDR3 bases are TGTGCCTGGAGTGTGGGGGGAGCACGGTACGAG. Its protein product is CAWSVGGARYE. In full, the CDR3 reads CAWSVGGARYEQYF.

Regarding this clone: The CDR3 extends 3 residues past the end of the read, so its final part is completed from the germline J gene. The rearrangement links TRBV18 to TRBJ2-5; 9 bases map to TRBD1. This CDR3 contains 15 residues. The germline CDR1 and CDR2 sequences are KGHSH and LQKENI. After removal of 5 bases from V and 5 bases from J, the junction contained 9 bases not matched to a gene. The CDR3 DNA, read in part, is TGTGCCAGCTCAGAAGGGGACAGGGAACTGGAGACC. Protein: CASSEGDRELET. The full CDR3 protein reads CASSEGDRELETQYF.

Remarks on this clone: The CDR3 is cut off 3 residues early in the read; its end comes from the germline J gene. The chain links TRBV7-9 to TRBJ2-1; no clear D. The CDR3 has 12 residues. V gave up 5 bases and J gave up 9 bases, with 11 bases separating them. Germline CDR1 is SEHNR and CDR2 is FQNEAQ (reference sequence). The CDR3 region is CASSVDQIEQFF. CDR3 DNA, as far as it was read: TGTGCCAGCAGCGTAGATCAAATTGAG. The entire variable domain, with the rest obtained from reference TRBV7-9 and TRBJ2-1, is as follows: DTGVSQNPRHKITKRGQNVTFRCDPISEHNRLYWYRQTLGQGPEFLTYFQNEAQLEKSRLLSDRFSAERPKGSFSTLEIQRTEQGDSAMYLCASSVDQIEQFFGPGTRLTVL.

As to this clone: The read gets to within 3 residues of the CDR3 end, and the germline J gene fills in the rest. V gene TRBV7-8 combines with J gene TRBJ2-1; D possibly corresponds to TRBD2 (6 bases). V dropped 2 bases and J dropped 4 bases, with 15 bases sitting between them. The V gene's germline CDR1 is SGHVS and CDR2 FQNEAQ. The CDR3 contains 16 residues. CDR3 DNA (partial): TGTGCCAGCAGCTTATCGGGACTTGGAGGATACAATGAG. Its protein product is CASSLSGLGGYNE. In full, the CDR3 reads CASSLSGLGGYNEQFF.

Turning to this clone: Read sequence stops 3 residues before the CDR3 end, and the germline J gene provides the missing end. This chain connects TRBV2 to TRBJ1-6; the match to TRBD1 covers 7 bases. The CDR3 is made up of 15 amino acids. Germline V gives CDR1 SNHLY, CDR2 FYNNEI. The V gene end was trimmed by 6 bases and the J gene end by 4 bases; junction bases not matched to a gene: 6. The CDR3 loop reads CASRGTAVYNSPLHF. The covered CDR3 bases are TGTGCCAGCAGGGGGACAGCAGTTTATAATTCACCC.

Concerning this clone itself: The read ends 3 residues early relative to the CDR3; the germline J gene fills the gap. The genes are TRBV7-2 and TRBJ2-1, with D perhaps matching TRBD1 (5 bases). CDR3 size: 15 residues. Germline CDR1 and CDR2: SGHTA and FQGNSA. Between the trimmed V and J ends, which lost 6 bases and 4 bases, there was a span of 16 bases. The DNA read from the CDR3 is TGTGCCAGCAGGGGGCAGGCGGTGGCGTACAATGAG. Protein sequence: CASRGQAVAYNE. In full, the CDR3 is CASRGQAVAYNEQFF.

Regarding this clone: The read finishes 3 residues shy of the CDR3 end, and the germline J gene is used to complete it. The rearrangement links TRBV28 to TRBJ1-6; D uncertain. The CDR3 sequence is 14 residues long. Germline V lookup: CDR1 MDHEN, CDR2 SYDVKM. The V end was cut by 11 bases, the J end by 4 bases, with 15 bases between. CDR3 DNA (partial): TGTGCCGTCGGGGTGGGAAAATATAATTCACCC. It translates to CAVGVGKYNSP. The entire CDR3 reads CAVGVGKYNSPLHF.

Of note for this clone: Coverage ceases 3 residues before the CDR3 finishes, and the germline J gene fills in the end. This chain connects TRBV6-2 or TRBV6-3 to TRBJ2-1, with a possible D match to TRBD2 (5 bases). V lost 2 bases and J 7 bases, leaving 15 bases between the germline ends. The CDR3 is 15 residues long. Germline V gene sequence: CDR1 MNHEY, CDR2 SVGEGT. CDR3 loop: CASSYDEAVGNEQFF. CDR3 DNA, as far as it was read: TGTGCCAGCAGTTACGATGAAGCGGTTGGGAATGAG.

On this clone: The sequenced fragment ends 3 residues before the CDR3 boundary, so the rest is inferred from the germline J gene. This sequence joins TRBV7-2 and TRBJ1-5; D is possibly TRBD1 (5 bases). The V gene lost 3 bases and the J gene lost 5 bases, with 11 bases spanning the gap. The CDR3 covers 14 residues. Germline assignment: CDR1 SGHTA and CDR2 FQGNSA. The chain's CDR3 is CASSLSAGYQPQHF. Partial CDR3 DNA: TGTGCCAGCAGCTTGTCGGCAGGGTATCAGCCC. The complete variable domain, with remaining parts taken from reference TRBV7-2 and TRBJ1-5, reads GAGVSQSPSNKVTEKGKDVELRCDPISGHTALYWYRQSLGQGLEFLIYFQGNSAPDKSGLPSDRFSAERTGGSVSTLTIQRTQQEDSAVYLCASSLSAGYQPQHFGDGTRLSIL.

Concerning this clone: The CDR3 end falls 3 residues outside the read, so it is completed with the germline J gene. V and J are TRBV30 and TRBJ1-1, with D maybe TRBD1 (6 bases). The CDR3 sequence is 20 residues long. From germline, CDR1 is GTSNPN and CDR2 SVGIG (reference sequence). V dropped 0 bases and J dropped 3 bases, with 29 bases sitting between them. Incomplete CDR3 DNA: TGTGCCTGGAGTGTTTTAAAACGGCGAACAGGGCTTGGTGAGGACACTGAA. It encodes CAWSVLKRRTGLGEDTE. The entire CDR3 sequence reads CAWSVLKRRTGLGEDTEAFF.